This TCR beta chain was sequenced for a study of T cell clonality in common variable immunodeficiency. Unmatched junction bases numbered 4, after V lost 7 bases and J lost 3 bases. This CDR3 has 12 amino acids. CDR1 is DFQATT and CDR2 is SNEGSKA in the germline V gene (reference sequence). In this sample, this clone turned up many times. Its antigen is still unknown. The read comes to an end 3 residues before the CDR3 does, leaving the germline J gene to fill in the end. CVID and control samples used equivalent genomic DNA input. Profiling relied on immunoSEQ multiplex PCR, and the TCRdb table lists in-frame clones only, not all of them. The specimen gives around 29,000 clones without singletons; the ten biggest hold roughly an eighth. General study points: Common variable immunodeficiency TCR beta sequences reportedly had fewer deletions and N-nucleotide insertions. CVID subjects shared fewer TCRbeta clones than healthy controls did.

The rearrangement joins TRBV20-1 to TRBJ2-5; 8 bases fit TRBD1. This receptor was taken from a person aged 18 to 70 in good health. Source material: peripheral blood mononuclear cells. Incomplete CDR3 DNA: TGCAGTGGGGCGGACAGGGAAGAGACC. Amino acids: CSGADREET. The complete CDR3 reads CSGADREETQYF.